The 4 T cell receptor beta chains presented below share a single source sample, sequenced in a study of blood T cells in healthy people across ages. Alongside a J-beta primer mix, a sample-barcoded 5' primer served in a second PCR lasting about 6 to 11 cycles. TCRdb reanalysed the 5' RACE reads using MiXCR and keeps one entry per CDR3 protein. This table has about 1.4 million distinct CDR3 sequences, approximately 59% appearing once. The sample taken for sequencing was blood. The receptors come from a man between 18 and 29 years old in good health.

The chain uses TRBV27 and TRBJ2-7; D may be TRBD1 (5 bases). Trimming removed 5 bases from V and 5 bases from J, with 10 bases in between. CDR1 is MNHEY and CDR2 is SMNVEV in the germline V gene (reference sequence). The CDR3 runs to 12 residues. The CDR3 DNA reads TGTGCCAGCAGTCGGCAGGGCCACGAGCAGTACTTC. As protein: CASSRQGHEQYF.

Worth noting for this clonotype: A read error may be the cause here, since a much bigger clone is one base away. V gene TRBV5-1 combines with J gene TRBJ2-7; 9 nucleotides align to TRBD2. This CDR3 has 16 residues. The germline gives CDR1 SGHRS, CDR2 YFSETQ. The V and J ends lost 4 bases and 7 bases, in that order; junction bases with no gene match: 15. The CDR3 here is CASSGVAGGIYNEQYF. As DNA, the CDR3 is TGCGCCAGCAGCGGGGTCGCGGGAGGGATCTACAATGAGCAGTACTTC.

V gene TRBV12-3 or TRBV12-4 combines with J gene TRBJ1-2; D uncertain. The length of the CDR3 is 16 residues. Trimming left V 3 bases short and J 4 bases short, with 18 bases between. The CDR3 sequence: CASSLVNFRVSYGYTF. The CDR3, as DNA: TGTGCCAGCAGTTTGGTAAACTTTAGGGTCAGCTATGGCTACACCTTC.

This chain connects TRBV7-2 to TRBJ2-5, with TRBD2 identical over 8 bases. Germline V gene data show CDR1 as SGHTA and CDR2 as FQGNSA. The CDR3 spans 16 residues. Trimming cost V 1 base and J 2 bases; bases outside gene matches: 6. CDR3 sequence: CASSLVAGRSQETQYF. The CDR3, as DNA: TGTGCCAGCAGCTTAGTAGCGGGACGTTCACAAGAGACCCAGTACTTC.